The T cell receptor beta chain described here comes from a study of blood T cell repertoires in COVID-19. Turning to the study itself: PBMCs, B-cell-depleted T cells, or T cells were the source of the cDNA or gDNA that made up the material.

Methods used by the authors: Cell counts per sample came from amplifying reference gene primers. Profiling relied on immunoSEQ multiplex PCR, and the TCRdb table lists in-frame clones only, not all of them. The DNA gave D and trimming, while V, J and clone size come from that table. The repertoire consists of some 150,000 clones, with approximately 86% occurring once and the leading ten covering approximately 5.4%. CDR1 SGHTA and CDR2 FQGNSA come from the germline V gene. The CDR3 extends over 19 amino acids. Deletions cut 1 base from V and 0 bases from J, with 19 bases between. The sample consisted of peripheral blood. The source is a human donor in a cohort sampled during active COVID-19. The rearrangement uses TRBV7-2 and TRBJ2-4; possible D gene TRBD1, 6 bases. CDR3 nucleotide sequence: TGTGCCAGCAGCTTAGGGGCGCTTACAGGGACCGTAGCCAAAAACATTCAGTACTTC. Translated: CASSLGALTGTVAKNIQYF.